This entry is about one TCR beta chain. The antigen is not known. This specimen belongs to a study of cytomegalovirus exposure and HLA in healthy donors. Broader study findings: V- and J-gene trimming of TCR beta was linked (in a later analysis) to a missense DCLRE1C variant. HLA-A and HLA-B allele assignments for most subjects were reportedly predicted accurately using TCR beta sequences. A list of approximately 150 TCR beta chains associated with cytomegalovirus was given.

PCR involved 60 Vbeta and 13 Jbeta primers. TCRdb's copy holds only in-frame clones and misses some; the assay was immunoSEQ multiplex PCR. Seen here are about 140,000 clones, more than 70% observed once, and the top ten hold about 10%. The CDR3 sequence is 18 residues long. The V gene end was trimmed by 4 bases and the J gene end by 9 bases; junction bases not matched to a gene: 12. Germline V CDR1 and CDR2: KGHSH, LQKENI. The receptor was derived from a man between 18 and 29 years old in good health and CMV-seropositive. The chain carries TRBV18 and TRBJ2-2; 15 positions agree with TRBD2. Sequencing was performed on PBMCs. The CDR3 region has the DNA TGTGCCAGCTCACGAGACAGGACTAGCGGGAGGGCCGACCGGGAGCTGTTTTTT. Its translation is CASSRDRTSGRADRELFF.